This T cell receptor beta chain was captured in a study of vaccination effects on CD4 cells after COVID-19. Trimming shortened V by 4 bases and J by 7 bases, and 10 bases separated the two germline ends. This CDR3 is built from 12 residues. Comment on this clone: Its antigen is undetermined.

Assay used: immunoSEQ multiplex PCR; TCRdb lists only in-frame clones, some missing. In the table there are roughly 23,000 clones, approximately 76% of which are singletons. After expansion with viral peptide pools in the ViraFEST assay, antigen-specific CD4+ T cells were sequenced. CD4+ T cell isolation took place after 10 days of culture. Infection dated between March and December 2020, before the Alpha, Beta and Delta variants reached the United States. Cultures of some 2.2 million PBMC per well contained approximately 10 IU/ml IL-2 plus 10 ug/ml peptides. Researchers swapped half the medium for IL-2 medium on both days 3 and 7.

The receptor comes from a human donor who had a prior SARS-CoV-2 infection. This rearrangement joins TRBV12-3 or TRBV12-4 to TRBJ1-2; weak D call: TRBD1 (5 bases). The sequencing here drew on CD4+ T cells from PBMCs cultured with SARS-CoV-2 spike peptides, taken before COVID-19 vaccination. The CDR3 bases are TGTGCCAGCAGTTCAGGGTGGGGTGGCTACACCTTC. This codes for CASSSGWGGYTF.